Presented here are 27 T cell receptor beta chains from one specimen sequenced in a study of Tregs in tolerant kidney transplant recipients. Here immunoSEQ multiplex PCR was the method, and the copy in TCRdb shows in-frame clones only, minus some. The data hold roughly 99,000 clones, with 80% to 95% observed a single time. The sequencing used CD4+ T cells from blood, collected before the transplant. These receptors were obtained from a human donor who received a combined kidney and bone marrow transplant.

The chain employs TRBV4-3 and TRBJ2-5; 7 bases align to TRBD1. The CDR3 has 15 residues. The germline V gene encodes CDR1 LGHNA and CDR2 YSLEER. V shed 1 base, J shed 2 bases, and the junction held 4 bases outside the gene matches. The CDR3 loop reads CASSQGDSKQETQYF. The CDR3 region has the DNA TGCGCCAGCAGCCAAGGGGACAGTAAACAAGAGACCCAGTACTTC.

V and J are TRBV5-1 and TRBJ1-1; D unclear. Germline V gene data show CDR1 as SGHRS and CDR2 as YFSETQ. V was clipped by 1 base and J by 4 bases, with 11 bases between them. There are 14 residues in the CDR3. CDR3 nucleotides: TGCGCCAGCAGCTTGTACGGGGAAGGCACTGAAGCTTTCTTT. Translation gives CASSLYGEGTEAFF.

This chain connects TRBV5-1 to TRBJ2-3; a weak D match, TRBD2 (7 bases). Germline V CDR1 and CDR2: SGHRS, YFSETQ. CDR3 size: 16 residues. Trimming removed 0 bases from V and 3 bases from J, with 14 bases in between. The CDR3 region is CASSLDAGAGTDTQYF. DNA for the CDR3: TGCGCCAGCAGCTTGGACGCGGGGGCTGGGACAGATACGCAGTATTTT.

V usage is TRBV18 and J usage is TRBJ2-7, with TRBD1 matching over 10 bases. Germline V CDR1 and CDR2: KGHSH, LQKENI. The trim removed 4 bases at V and 4 bases at J, leaving 7 bases unmatched. CDR3 length: 15 residues. The CDR3 loop reads CASSQKTGGEYEQYF. CDR3 nucleotide sequence: TGTGCCAGCTCACAAAAGACAGGGGGCGAGTACGAGCAGTACTTC.

This chain links TRBV5-6 with TRBJ2-1, with 7 bases that match TRBD2. Germline V gene data show CDR1 as SGHDT and CDR2 as YYEEEE. Unmatched junction bases numbered 12, after V lost 4 bases and J lost 8 bases. This CDR3 contains 15 residues. This CDR3 reads CASSTPSGTGDEQFF. CDR3 coding DNA: TGTGCCAGCAGCACTCCTAGCGGCACGGGGGATGAGCAGTTCTTC.

The CDR3: CASSSSGINTGELFF. The DNA of the CDR3 is TGCGCCAGCAGTTCCAGCGGGATAAACACCGGGGAGCTGTTTTTT. The chain employs TRBV5-1 and TRBJ2-2, with 7 bases matching TRBD2. The V and J ends lost 5 bases and 2 bases, in that order; junction bases with no gene match: 6. Germline V CDR1 and CDR2: SGHRS, YFSETQ. The CDR3 covers 15 residues.

This chain connects TRBV2 to TRBJ2-2; weak D call: TRBD2 (5 bases). Germline V gene lookup returns CDR1 SNHLY and CDR2 FYNNEI. The CDR3 loop spans 13 amino acids. The V gene lost 7 bases and the J gene lost 7 bases, with 13 bases spanning the gap. The CDR3 bases are TGTGCCAGCAAGCGGCTAGTCGTCGGGGAGCTGTTTTTT. Translating it yields CASKRLVVGELFF.

The CDR3 nucleotides read TGTGCCAGCAGCCAAGATCCTAGAGGACTAGGGGAAAACATTCAGTACTTC. Its protein is CASSQDPRGLGENIQYF. The V and J genes are TRBV4-2 and TRBJ2-4; TRBD2 agrees at 7 bases. The germline V gene encodes CDR1 LGHNA and CDR2 YNFKEQ. V trimming: 0 bases; J trimming: 5 bases; junction bases outside the gene matches: 10. The CDR3 is 17 residues long.

CDR3 region: CASSLSVARGDGYTF. CDR3 DNA sequence: TGTGCCAGCAGTTTATCGGTGGCGCGGGGGGACGGCTACACCTTC. The J gene is TRBJ1-2, the V gene TRBV27, with D possibly matching TRBD1 (5 bases). Per the germline V gene, CDR1 is MNHEY and CDR2 is SMNVEV (reference sequence). CDR3 length equals 15 residues. V was clipped by 0 bases and J by 8 bases, with 16 bases between them.

The chain combines TRBV27 with TRBJ1-2; 8 bases are a match to TRBD1. Germline-derived CDR1 and CDR2 are MNHEY and SMNVEV (reference sequence). CDR3 size: 15 residues. J was trimmed by 4 bases and V by 5 bases; bases with no gene match: 9. The CDR3 nucleotides read TGTGCCAGCAGTATCGCAGGGGGCTGGAGCTATGGCTACACCTTC. Residues: CASSIAGGWSYGYTF.

This rearrangement joins TRBV7-7 to TRBJ2-5; D possibly corresponds to TRBD2 (6 bases). The CDR3 extends over 15 amino acids. V shed 1 base and J shed 2 bases, with 11 bases lying between them. Germline V gives CDR1 SSHAT, CDR2 FNYEAQ (reference sequence). CDR3 residues: CASSLGAGLQETQYF. The CDR3 DNA follows: TGTGCCAGCAGCTTAGGAGCGGGCTTACAAGAGACCCAGTACTTC.

V and J are TRBV15 and TRBJ1-5; D is unclear. V was clipped by 4 bases and J by 4 bases, with 14 bases between them. The CDR3 extends over 15 amino acids. Germline V gene lookup returns CDR1 LNHNV and CDR2 YYDKDF (reference sequence). The CDR3 protein is CATSTPVRGNQPQHF. CDR3 sequence (DNA): TGTGCCACCAGCACCCCAGTGCGGGGAAATCAGCCCCAGCATTTT.

This chain links TRBV28 with TRBJ1-2; maybe TRBD1 (5 bases). The CDR3 has 13 residues. Germline values: CDR1 MDHEN, CDR2 SYDVKM. Trimming cost V 6 bases and J 4 bases, with 12 bases left between them. The CDR3 coding sequence is TGTGCCAGCAGCTCGGGGGGAACCTATGGCTACACCTTC. It specifies CASSSGGTYGYTF.

The rearrangement uses TRBV19 and TRBJ1-2; 8 nucleotides line up with TRBD1. V lost 5 bases and J lost 6; bases outside the gene matches: 5. Per germline, CDR1 LNHDA and CDR2 SQIVND (reference sequence). The CDR3 covers 13 residues. CDR3 sequence reads: CASSPGQGHGYTF. As DNA, the CDR3 is TGTGCCAGTAGTCCCGGACAGGGCCATGGCTACACCTTC.

Worth noting for this clone: Within the sample, other DNA sequences also encode this same CDR3. The chain has TRBV4-2 and TRBJ1-6; 7 bases agree with TRBD1. Per the germline V gene, CDR1 is LGHNA and CDR2 is YNFKEQ. The V gene end was trimmed by 1 base and the J gene end by 9 bases; junction bases not matched to a gene: 12. The CDR3 loop spans 17 amino acids. CDR3 nucleotides: TGTGCCAGCAGCCAAGTTCTGAGGACAGGTCGGATTTCACCCCTCCACTTT. Amino acids: CASSQVLRTGRISPLHF.

The V and J genes are TRBV5-1 and TRBJ2-5; possibly TRBD2 for D (5 bases). The V gene's germline CDR1 is SGHRS and CDR2 YFSETQ. The CDR3 consists of 14 residues. Trimming stripped 1 base from V and 3 bases from J, with 10 bases between. Written as DNA, the CDR3 is TGCGCCAGCAGCTTGTATGACGGGAAAGAGACCCAGTACTTC. Its protein is CASSLYDGKETQYF.

This clone has just a few counts. The chain combines TRBV19 with TRBJ1-2; 7 nucleotides line up with TRBD1. V was pared by 5 bases and J by 8 bases, with 8 bases of the junction left unmatched. The CDR3 covers 13 residues. Germline V gene sequence: CDR1 LNHDA, CDR2 SQIVND (reference sequence). CDR3 in DNA: TGTGCCAGTAGTCCCAACAGGGGTATAGGCTACACCTTC. Its translation is CASSPNRGIGYTF.

V is TRBV7-9 and J is TRBJ2-7; TRBD1 matches at 9 bases. The J segment lost 5 bases and the V segment lost 0 bases, leaving 8 bases of the junction unmatched. This CDR3 has 16 amino acids. CDR1 SEHNR and CDR2 FQNEAQ come from the germline V gene (reference sequence). CDR3 amino acids: CASSLAPGQGRHEQYF. Here the CDR3 DNA reads TGTGCCAGCAGCTTAGCGCCCGGACAGGGGCGTCACGAGCAGTACTTC.

The V and J genes are TRBV6-1 and TRBJ2-1; 7 positions match TRBD2. The V gene end was trimmed by 3 bases and the J gene end by 5 bases; junction bases not matched to a gene: 7. CDR1 is MNHNS, CDR2 SASEGT, per germline. CDR3 length: 15 amino acids. Written as DNA, the CDR3 is TGTGCCAGCAGTGACGCCGGGACTACAAACAATGAGCAGTTCTTC. Amino acids: CASSDAGTTNNEQFF.

The chain carries TRBV18 and TRBJ1-2; TRBD1 matches 7 bases. The germline gives CDR1 KGHSH, CDR2 LQKENI. This CDR3 contains 17 residues. V gave up 3 bases and J gave up 1 base; unmatched junction bases: 11. The CDR3 DNA reads as TGTGCCAGCTCACCTTCGACAGGGAGAGTTTTTAACTATGGCTACACCTTC. Encoded protein: CASSPSTGRVFNYGYTF.

This rearrangement joins TRBV4-3 to TRBJ2-1; the D gene is possibly TRBD1 (6 bases). CDR3 length equals 14 residues. The V gene lost 4 bases and the J gene lost 9 bases, with 16 bases spanning the gap. The germline gives CDR1 LGHNA, CDR2 YSLEER. CDR3 residues: CASSPTQGPGEQFF. CDR3 in DNA: TGCGCCAGCAGCCCTACACAGGGTCCGGGTGAGCAGTTCTTC.

V usage is TRBV7-6 and J usage is TRBJ1-2; D uncertain. Deletions cut 1 base from V and 0 bases from J, with 6 bases between. Germline assignment: CDR1 SGHVS and CDR2 FNYEAQ. The CDR3 sequence is 14 residues long. CDR3 sequence: CASSLDSANYGYTF. The CDR3, as DNA: TGTGCCAGCAGCTTAGATTCGGCTAACTATGGCTACACCTTC.

The chain recombines TRBV7-8 with TRBJ2-7; 8 bases match TRBD2. J gave up 0 bases and V 3 bases, and 7 bases lay outside the gene matches. Per the germline V gene, CDR1 is SGHVS and CDR2 is FQNEAQ. The CDR3 runs 16 residues. CDR3 loop: CASSFLLAGSSYEQYF. The CDR3 DNA reads as TGTGCCAGCAGCTTCCTCTTAGCGGGGAGCTCCTACGAGCAGTACTTC.

The rearrangement joins TRBV5-1 to TRBJ2-3, with 11 bases that match TRBD2. Germline trimming cut 2 bases from V and 2 bases from J; bases unmatched to any gene: 16. This CDR3 has 20 amino acids. Germline CDR1 SGHRS, CDR2 YFSETQ. The CDR3 spells CASSFFRTTSGVSPTDTQYF. DNA for the CDR3: TGCGCCAGCAGCTTTTTCCGCACGACTAGCGGGGTTTCACCCACAGATACGCAGTATTTT.

The genes are TRBV2 and TRBJ2-6, with 7 bases identical to TRBD2. The CDR3 is 15 amino acids. Germline V gives CDR1 SNHLY, CDR2 FYNNEI. V dropped 8 bases and J dropped 2; count of bases not matched to a gene: 6. The CDR3 loop is CASSWGGAGANVLTF. CDR3 sequence (DNA): TGTGCCAGCTCATGGGGGGGGGCTGGGGCCAACGTCCTGACTTTC.

In its sample, this clone was seen once. The chain employs TRBV13 and TRBJ2-1; 9 bases match TRBD2. From germline, CDR1 is PRHDT and CDR2 FYEKMQ (reference sequence). Trimming took 0 bases from V and 9 from J; bases not matched to a gene: 0. The CDR3 has 13 residues. The CDR3 is CASSLGAGGEQFF. CDR3 nucleotide sequence: TGTGCCAGCAGCTTAGGAGCGGGAGGTGAGCAGTTCTTC.

This chain connects TRBV29-1 to TRBJ2-7; 8 bases line up with TRBD2. J gave up 3 bases and V 6 bases, and 4 bases lay outside the gene matches. This CDR3 comprises 12 residues. Germline V lookup: CDR1 SQVTM, CDR2 ANQGSEA. The CDR3 region has the DNA TGCAGCGTAGACGGGGGGGGCTACGAGCAGTACTTC. Its protein product is CSVDGGGYEQYF.